The 29 T cell receptor beta chains in this list originate from one sample, sequenced in a study of metastatic and nonmetastatic thyroid tumors. Thyroid surgery was performed in patients who had received no treatment beforehand. Using MiXCR, TCRdb reanalyzed the PCR reads. The repertoire has tens of thousands of clones, 9.5% to 15% of them found once; the top ten carry 10% to 12%. The sequenced material came from blood. Receptor source: a female donor with papillary thyroid cancer or a benign thyroid nodule (not recorded which). Some clones in this sample may be carry-over from other donors' samples.

Worth noting for this clone: With a much larger clone just one base away, this may be a read error. The chain links TRBV20-1 to TRBJ2-7, with TRBD1 matching 9 bases. V dropped 5 bases and J dropped 3; count of bases not matched to a gene: 5. CDR1 is DFQATT and CDR2 is SNEGSKA in the germline V gene (reference sequence). The CDR3 runs to 13 residues. The CDR3 protein is CSAYRDRVYEQYF. The CDR3, as DNA: TGCAGTGCTTACCGGGACAGGGTCTACGAGCAGTACTTC.

This clone was seen repeatedly, ten times or more. This rearrangement joins TRBV6-1 to TRBJ2-1, with a weak D call TRBD2 (6 bases). Between the trimmed V and J ends, which lost 5 bases and 1 base, there was a span of 12 bases. The CDR3 has 15 residues. Germline assignment: CDR1 MNHNS and CDR2 SASEGT. The CDR3 spells CASSQSGESYNEQFF. CDR3 in DNA: TGTGCCAGCAGTCAGTCGGGAGAGTCCTACAATGAGCAGTTCTTC.

This clone was seen ten or more times. This chain connects TRBV7-9 to TRBJ2-5, with TRBD1 identical over 8 bases. Germline CDR1 is SEHNR and CDR2 is FQNEAQ (reference sequence). The CDR3 loop spans 14 amino acids. The V segment lost 4 bases and the J segment 1 base; nucleotides outside the gene matches: 2. In nucleotides, the CDR3 is TGTGCCAGCAGCTGGACAGGGACCCAAGAGACCCAGTACTTC. Amino acid sequence: CASSWTGTQETQYF.

This clone was seen ten or more times. The sample has other DNA sequences that encode this CDR3 too. The CDR3: CASSSQETQYF. The CDR3 DNA reads TGTGCCAGCAGTTCCCAAGAGACCCAGTACTTC. The J gene is TRBJ2-5, the V gene TRBV6-1; no definite D call. CDR1 and CDR2 (germline): MNHNS, SASEGT. Trimming left V 5 bases short and J 1 base short, with 2 bases between. This CDR3 has 11 amino acids.

The V call is TRBV4-1, the J call TRBJ2-1; 11 bases line up with TRBD2. V lost 0 bases and J lost 7; bases outside the gene matches: 20. The CDR3 extends over 21 amino acids. Germline assignment: CDR1 MGHRA and CDR2 YSYEKL. The CDR3 here is CASSQDRTKRVLAGASNEQFF. For the CDR3, the DNA is TGCGCCAGCAGCCAAGATCGGACGAAAAGGGTACTAGCGGGAGCGAGTAATGAGCAGTTCTTC.

This clone has ten or more counts. The V gene is TRBV9, the J gene TRBJ2-2, with unresolved D. The V end was cut by 4 bases, the J end by 2 bases, with 12 bases between. Germline CDR1 SGDLS, CDR2 YYNGEE. The CDR3 sequence is 15 residues long. The DNA of the CDR3 is TGTGCCAGCAGCCCCCCAAGTGGAAACACCGGGGAGCTGTTTTTT. Translating it yields CASSPPSGNTGELFF.

Many counts were recorded for this clone. The V gene is TRBV3-1, the J gene TRBJ2-7, with D unresolved. CDR3 size: 15 residues. Deletions cut 0 bases from V and 1 base from J, with 10 bases between. Germline V CDR1 and CDR2: LGHDT, YNNKEL (reference sequence). CDR3 residues: CASSQEGQRSYEQYF. CDR3 coding DNA: TGTGCCAGCAGCCAAGAAGGGCAGAGATCCTACGAGCAGTACTTC.

This clone was counted ten times or more. The chain is built from TRBV19 and TRBJ2-3; 11 bases are shared with TRBD2. Germline values: CDR1 LNHDA, CDR2 SQIVND (reference sequence). This CDR3 has 15 amino acids. Germline trimming cut 5 bases from V and 5 bases from J; bases unmatched to any gene: 6. For the CDR3, the DNA is TGTGCCAGTAGTGTTAGCGGGAGGGCGGGAGATACGCAGTATTTT. Its translation is CASSVSGRAGDTQYF.

The rearrangement links TRBV28 to TRBJ1-6; the D gene is possibly TRBD1 (6 bases). There are 16 residues in the CDR3. In germline, CDR1 is MDHEN, CDR2 SYDVKM. Trimming took 3 bases from V and 7 from J, leaving 16 bases between them. CDR3 amino acids: CASSFPHAGVNSPLHF. The CDR3 bases are TGTGCCAGCAGTTTCCCCCATGCAGGGGTCAATTCACCCCTCCACTTT.

V and J are TRBV18 and TRBJ2-1; maybe TRBD2 (6 bases). The V end was cut by 0 bases, the J end by 3 bases, with 9 bases between. The CDR3 is 15 amino acids. Germline-derived CDR1 and CDR2 are KGHSH and LQKENI. Here the CDR3 reads CASSPPASDYNEQFF. CDR3 sequence (DNA): TGTGCCAGCTCACCACCGGCTAGCGACTACAATGAGCAGTTCTTC. Full variable domain (missing parts from reference TRBV18 and TRBJ2-1): NAGVMQNPRHLVRRRGQEARLRCSPMKGHSHVYWYRQLPEEGLKFMVYLQKENIIDESGMPKERFSAEFPKEGPSILRIQQVVRGDSAAYFCASSPPASDYNEQFFGPGTRLTVL.

This clone was detected many times. This sequence joins TRBV6-1 and TRBJ1-5; possible D gene TRBD1, 6 bases. CDR3 length: 14 amino acids. Germline V CDR1 and CDR2: MNHNS, SASEGT. V gave up 7 bases and J gave up 4 bases, with 14 bases separating them. The CDR3 region has the DNA TGTGCCAGCAAAGCAGGGGAATGGAATCAGCCCCAGCATTTT. This gives the protein CASKAGEWNQPQHF.

This clone was detected many times. The chain joins TRBV19 to TRBJ2-1; 8 bases match TRBD2. The ends lost 10 bases at V and 9 bases at J; junction bases unmatched: 20. The CDR3 contains 16 residues. Germline assignment: CDR1 LNHDA and CDR2 SQIVND (reference sequence). The CDR3 DNA follows: TGTGCCACCACATTAGGTAGTAGCGGGATAGGGGGTGAGCAGTTCTTC. Its protein is CATTLGSSGIGGEQFF.

This clone turned up a few times. A much larger clonotype is one base distant, so this may be a read error. This specimen includes other DNA sequences encoding the same CDR3. The rearrangement uses TRBV24-1 and TRBJ2-1; D is perhaps TRBD2 (6 bases). Germline-derived CDR1 and CDR2 are KGHDR and SFDVKD. This CDR3 region has 14 residues. V lost 0 bases, J lost 6 bases, and 8 bases lay in between. The DNA for the CDR3 is TGTGCCACCAGTGATTTGCCGGGGGTCAATGAGCAGTTCTTC. It codes for CATSDLPGVNEQFF.

Ten or more counts support this clone. This chain connects TRBV11-3 to TRBJ2-1; D gene ambiguous. This CDR3 has 16 residues. V was cut by 2 bases and J by 8 bases, with 19 bases left in between. The germline CDR1 and CDR2 sequences are SGHNT and YENEEA. The CDR3 here is CASSLLGHQPWDEQFF. CDR3 nucleotides: TGTGCCAGCAGCTTATTAGGGCACCAACCGTGGGATGAGCAGTTCTTC.

This clone was seen at least ten times. The genes are TRBV4-3 and TRBJ2-7; TRBD2 is a possible D gene (5 bases). The CDR3 has 13 residues. The germline CDR1 and CDR2 sequences are LGHNA and YSLEER. V was pared by 1 base and J by 6 bases, with 10 bases between. DNA of the CDR3: TGCGCCAGCAGCCAAGCACTAGTCGCCGAGCAGTACTTC. This sequence encodes CASSQALVAEQYF.

V usage is TRBV9 and J usage is TRBJ2-1; D possibly corresponds to TRBD2 (6 bases). Germline V gene data show CDR1 as SGDLS and CDR2 as YYNGEE. CDR3 length: 16 amino acids. V gave up 0 bases and J gave up 0 bases, with 10 bases separating them. This CDR3 is CASSVGGGSSYNEQFF. In DNA, the CDR3 is TGTGCCAGCAGCGTAGGGGGAGGAAGCTCCTACAATGAGCAGTTCTTC. The entire variable domain, with the rest obtained from reference TRBV9 and TRBJ2-1, is as follows: DSGVTQTPKHLITATGQRVTLRCSPRSGDLSVYWYQQSLDQGLQFLIQYYNGEERAKGNILERFSAQQFPDLHSELNLSSLELGDSALYFCASSVGGGSSYNEQFFGPGTRLTVL.

This clone was detected ten times or more. The chain joins TRBV7-2 to TRBJ2-4; 9 positions agree with TRBD2. Germline V CDR1 and CDR2: SGHTA, FQGNSA. After removal of 2 bases from V and 3 bases from J, the junction contained 8 bases not matched to a gene. The CDR3 is 17 residues long. CDR3 in DNA: TGTGCCAGCAGCTTATTTGGGCGGGAGGGCGTCAAAAACATTCAGTACTTC. Translation: CASSLFGREGVKNIQYF. The whole variable domain, remainder taken from reference TRBV7-2 and TRBJ2-4, is GAGVSQSPSNKVTEKGKDVELRCDPISGHTALYWYRQSLGQGLEFLIYFQGNSAPDKSGLPSDRFSAERTGGSVSTLTIQRTQQEDSAVYLCASSLFGREGVKNIQYFGAGTRLSVL.

This clone was detected many times. This rearrangement joins TRBV11-1 to TRBJ2-3; 8 nucleotides align to TRBD1. This CDR3 is built from 16 residues. The germline gives CDR1 SGHAT, CDR2 FQDESV (reference sequence). Trimming at V came to 4 bases and at J to 1 base, leaving 7 bases not matched to a gene. CDR3 sequence: CASSSHRGYGTDTQYF. The CDR3 DNA sequence: TGTGCCAGCAGCTCGCACAGGGGGTACGGCACAGATACGCAGTATTTT.

Notes on this clone: At one end the junction does not follow the germline gene, possibly because of a read error. The chain carries TRBV3-1 and TRBJ2-7; D gene unclear. The germline CDR1 and CDR2 sequences are LGHDT and YNNKEL (reference sequence). There are 12 residues in the CDR3. CDR3 nucleotides: TGTGCCATCAGCCAGGTTGATGACGAGCAGTACTTC. Translation gives CAISQVDDEQYF.

As for this clone: This may arise from a read error, as a much more abundant clone is one base away. Other DNA sequences in the sample encode the same CDR3. The genes are TRBV6-2 or TRBV6-3 and TRBJ1-2; D ambiguous. Germline V lookup: CDR1 MNHEY, CDR2 SVGEGT. Trimming shortened V by 10 bases and J by 10 bases, and 16 bases separated the two germline ends. The CDR3 is made up of 11 amino acids. The CDR3 spells CATSGMGVYTF. In DNA form, the CDR3 reads TGTGCCACATCGGGGATGGGAGTCTACACCTTC.

This clone was detected many times. The rearrangement uses TRBV25-1 and TRBJ1-6, with TRBD1 identical over 9 bases. Germline trimming cut 4 bases from V and 7 bases from J; bases unmatched to any gene: 2. There are 14 residues in the CDR3. Per the germline V gene, CDR1 is MGHDK and CDR2 is SYGVNS. CDR3 in amino acids: CASSGTGENSPLHF. Written as DNA, the CDR3 is TGTGCCAGCAGTGGGACAGGGGAGAATTCACCCCTCCACTTT.

This clone was seen many times. The chain has TRBV27 and TRBJ2-1; unclear D gene. The CDR3 consists of 17 residues. The V end lost 5 bases, the J end lost 4 bases, and 21 bases lay between the germline ends. The V gene's germline CDR1 is MNHEY and CDR2 SMNVEV (reference sequence). The CDR3 region has the DNA TGTGCCAGCAGTAGGCTAGTAGGCCACGGATGGTACAATGAGCAGTTCTTC. Amino acids: CASSRLVGHGWYNEQFF.

With regard to this clone: A much larger clone lies one base from this, so it may be a read error. The rearrangement links TRBV6-1 to TRBJ2-1; no clear D. The CDR3 is 13 residues long. Germline assignment: CDR1 MNHNS and CDR2 SASEGT. V lost 6 bases and J 4 bases, leaving 10 bases between the germline ends. The CDR3 reads CASSRLRYNEQFF. CDR3 nucleotides: TGTGCCAGCAGCCGCCTCCGGTACAATGAGCAGTTCTTC.

The sample holds many counts of this clone. The DNA for the CDR3 is TGTGCCAGCAGCGTAGCCGGTACCTATAATTCACCCCTCCACTTT. This encodes CASSVAGTYNSPLHF. The rearrangement links TRBV9 to TRBJ1-6, with unresolved D. Germline loops: CDR1 SGDLS, CDR2 YYNGEE. This CDR3 contains 15 residues. The germline V and J ends were trimmed by 0 bases and 2 bases, with 6 bases remaining between them.

There are many counts of this clone. The genes are TRBV30 and TRBJ1-1, with D possibly matching TRBD1 (6 bases). Trimming cost V 3 bases and J 6 bases, with 14 bases left between them. Germline V gene lookup returns CDR1 GTSNPN and CDR2 SVGIG (reference sequence). The CDR3 spans 13 residues. The CDR3 reads CAWSPNRDAEAFF. As DNA, the CDR3 is TGTGCCTGGAGCCCGAACAGGGATGCTGAAGCTTTCTTT.

In DNA, the CDR3 is TGTGCCAGCAGCCCCCGTCCGGGACAGCTTGCCTACGAGCAGTACTTC. Amino acids: CASSPRPGQLAYEQYF. The chain is built from TRBV11-2 and TRBJ2-7, with 7 bases aligning to TRBD1. Germline loops: CDR1 SGHAT, CDR2 FQNNGV. The ends lost 5 bases at V and 2 bases at J; junction bases unmatched: 12. This CDR3 spans 16 amino acids.

This clone was seen repeatedly, ten times or more. This chain links TRBV30 with TRBJ1-4, with D unclear. Germline CDR1 GTSNPN, CDR2 SVGIG (reference sequence). This CDR3 is 15 amino acids long. With 1 base removed from V and 0 bases from J, the gap between germline ends came to 9 bases. CDR3 loop: CAWSGRKATNEKLFF. The DNA of the CDR3 is TGTGCCTGGAGTGGCAGGAAGGCAACTAATGAAAAACTGTTTTTT.

This clone was recorded many times. This sequence joins TRBV29-1 and TRBJ2-2, with D tentatively TRBD1 (6 bases). Trimming cost V 5 bases and J 7 bases, with 17 bases left between them. CDR3 size: 14 residues. The germline V gene has CDR1 SQVTM and CDR2 ANQGSEA. The CDR3 DNA sequence: TGCAGCGTTATGCCTCAGGGGTATGACGGGGAGCTGTTTTTT. Its protein is CSVMPQGYDGELFF.

Ten or more counts support this clone. J is TRBJ2-7 and V is TRBV5-6, with D perhaps TRBD2 (6 bases). CDR3 length: 15 amino acids. The germline gives CDR1 SGHDT, CDR2 YYEEEE. The ends were cut back, 7 bases at V and 0 bases at J, with 17 bases in the middle. The CDR3 nucleotides are TGTGCCAGCCGGACGAGGGCGGGGTCCTCCTACGAGCAGTACTTC. Its translation is CASRTRAGSSYEQYF. Using reference TRBV5-6 and TRBJ2-7 for the parts outside the CDR3, the full variable domain is DAGVTQSPTHLIKTRGQQVTLRCSPKSGHDTVSWYQQALGQGPQFIFQYYEEEERQRGNFPDRFSGHQFPNYSSELNVNALLLGDSALYLCASRTRAGSSYEQYFGPGTRLTVT.